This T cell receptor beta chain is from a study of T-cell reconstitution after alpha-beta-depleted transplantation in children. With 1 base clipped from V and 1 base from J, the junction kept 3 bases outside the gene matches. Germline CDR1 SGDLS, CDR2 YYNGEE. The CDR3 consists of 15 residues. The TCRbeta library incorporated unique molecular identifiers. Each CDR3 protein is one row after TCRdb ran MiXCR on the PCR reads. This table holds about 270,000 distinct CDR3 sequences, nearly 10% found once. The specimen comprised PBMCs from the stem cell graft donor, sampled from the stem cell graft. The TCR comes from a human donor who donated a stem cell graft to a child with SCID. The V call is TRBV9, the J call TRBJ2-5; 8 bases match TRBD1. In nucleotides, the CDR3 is TGTGCCAGCAGCGTATCGGACAGGGCCCAAGAGACCCAGTACTTC. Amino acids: CASSVSDRAQETQYF.